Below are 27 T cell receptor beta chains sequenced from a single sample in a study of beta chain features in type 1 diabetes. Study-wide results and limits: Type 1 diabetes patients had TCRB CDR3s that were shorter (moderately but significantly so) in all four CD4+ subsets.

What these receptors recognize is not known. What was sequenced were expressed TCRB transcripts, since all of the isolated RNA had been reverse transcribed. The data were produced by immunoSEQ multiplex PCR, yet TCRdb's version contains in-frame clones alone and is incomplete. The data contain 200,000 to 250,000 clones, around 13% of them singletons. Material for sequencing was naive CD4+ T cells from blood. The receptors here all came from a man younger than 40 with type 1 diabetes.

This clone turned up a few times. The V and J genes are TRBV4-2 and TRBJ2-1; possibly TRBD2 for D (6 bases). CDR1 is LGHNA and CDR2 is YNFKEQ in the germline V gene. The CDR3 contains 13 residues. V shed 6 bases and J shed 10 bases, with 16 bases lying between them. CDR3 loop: CASSGGALGEQFF. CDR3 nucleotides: TGTGCCAGCAGTGGAGGGGCCTTAGGGGAGCAGTTCTTC.

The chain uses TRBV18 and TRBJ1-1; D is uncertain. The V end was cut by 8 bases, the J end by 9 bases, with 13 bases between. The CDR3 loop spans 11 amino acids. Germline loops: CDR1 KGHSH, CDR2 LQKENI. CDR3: CASRGTSQAFF. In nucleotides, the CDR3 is TGTGCCAGCCGGGGAACAAGTCAAGCTTTCTTT. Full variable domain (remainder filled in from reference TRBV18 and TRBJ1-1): NAGVMQNPRHLVRRRGQEARLRCSPMKGHSHVYWYRQLPEEGLKFMVYLQKENIIDESGMPKERFSAEFPKEGPSILRIQQVVRGDSAAYFCASRGTSQAFFGQGTRLTVV.

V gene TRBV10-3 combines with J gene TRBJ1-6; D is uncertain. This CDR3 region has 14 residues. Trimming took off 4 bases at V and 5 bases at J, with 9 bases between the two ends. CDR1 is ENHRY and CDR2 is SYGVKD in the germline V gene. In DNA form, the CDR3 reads TGTGCCATCAGTGGAGACATCAATAATTCACCCCTCCACTTT. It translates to CAISGDINNSPLHF.

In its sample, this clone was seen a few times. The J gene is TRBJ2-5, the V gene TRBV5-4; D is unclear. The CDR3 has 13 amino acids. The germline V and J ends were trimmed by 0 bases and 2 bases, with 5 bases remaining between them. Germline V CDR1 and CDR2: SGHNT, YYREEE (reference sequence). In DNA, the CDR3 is TGTGCCAGCAGCTTGGGGCAGCAAGAGACCCAGTACTTC. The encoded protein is CASSLGQQETQYF.

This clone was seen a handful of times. CDR3 nucleotides: TGTGCCAGCTCACCACCATCGTTAGCGCCGAGGGAAGATACGCAGTATTTT. Encoded protein: CASSPPSLAPREDTQYF. V usage is TRBV18 and J usage is TRBJ2-3; tentative D call: TRBD2 (5 bases). Germline loops: CDR1 KGHSH, CDR2 LQKENI. The CDR3 contains 17 residues. V was pared by 0 bases and J by 5 bases, with 18 bases between.

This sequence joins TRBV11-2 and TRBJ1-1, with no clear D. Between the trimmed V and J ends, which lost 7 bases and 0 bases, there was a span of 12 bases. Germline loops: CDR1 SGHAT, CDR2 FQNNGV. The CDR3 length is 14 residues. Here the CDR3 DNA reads TGTGCCAGCACCCGGGTCCCTATGAACACTGAAGCTTTCTTT. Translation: CASTRVPMNTEAFF.

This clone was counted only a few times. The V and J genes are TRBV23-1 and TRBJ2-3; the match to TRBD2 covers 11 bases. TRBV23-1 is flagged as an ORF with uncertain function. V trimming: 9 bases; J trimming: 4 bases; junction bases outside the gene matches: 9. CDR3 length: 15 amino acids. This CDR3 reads CARKGLAGGADTQYF. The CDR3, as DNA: TGCGCCAGAAAGGGGCTAGCGGGAGGAGCAGATACGCAGTATTTT.

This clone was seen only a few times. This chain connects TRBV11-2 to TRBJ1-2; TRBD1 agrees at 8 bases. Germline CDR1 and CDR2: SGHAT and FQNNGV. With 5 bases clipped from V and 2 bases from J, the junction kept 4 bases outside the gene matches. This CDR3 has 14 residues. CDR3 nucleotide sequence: TGTGCCAGCAGCAGGGACAGGAGGAACTATGGCTACACCTTC. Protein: CASSRDRRNYGYTF.

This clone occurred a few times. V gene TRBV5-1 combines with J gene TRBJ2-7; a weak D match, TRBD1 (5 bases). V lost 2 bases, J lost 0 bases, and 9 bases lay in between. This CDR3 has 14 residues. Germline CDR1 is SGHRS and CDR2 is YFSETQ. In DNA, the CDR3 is TGCGCCAGCAGCTTTTTGGACATCTCCTACGAGCAGTACTTC. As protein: CASSFLDISYEQYF.

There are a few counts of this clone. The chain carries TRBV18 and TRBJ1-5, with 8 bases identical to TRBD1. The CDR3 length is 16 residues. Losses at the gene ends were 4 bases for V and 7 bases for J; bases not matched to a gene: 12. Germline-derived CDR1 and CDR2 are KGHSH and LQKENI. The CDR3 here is CASSRDQGAVGQPQHF. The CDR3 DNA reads TGTGCCAGCTCACGTGATCAGGGGGCAGTGGGCCAGCCCCAGCATTTT.

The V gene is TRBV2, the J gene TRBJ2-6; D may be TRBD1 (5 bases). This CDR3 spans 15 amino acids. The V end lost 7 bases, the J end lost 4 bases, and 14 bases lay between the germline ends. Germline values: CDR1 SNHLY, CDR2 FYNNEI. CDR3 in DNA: TGTGCCAGCATAAGGGGTTCATCGGGGGCCAACGTCCTGACTTTC. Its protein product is CASIRGSSGANVLTF.

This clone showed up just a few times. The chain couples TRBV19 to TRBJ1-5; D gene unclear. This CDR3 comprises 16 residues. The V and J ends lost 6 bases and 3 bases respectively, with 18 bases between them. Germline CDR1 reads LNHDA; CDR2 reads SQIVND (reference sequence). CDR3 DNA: TGTGCCAGTAGCGACGGTTGGACGGGGAACAATCAGCCCCAGCATTTT. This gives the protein CASSDGWTGNNQPQHF.

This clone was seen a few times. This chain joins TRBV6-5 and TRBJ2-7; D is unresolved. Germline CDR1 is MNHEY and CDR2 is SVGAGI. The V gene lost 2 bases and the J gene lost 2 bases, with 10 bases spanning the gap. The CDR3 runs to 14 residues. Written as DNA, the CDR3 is TGTGCCAGCAGTTACGGGCGTACCACCTACGAGCAGTACTTC. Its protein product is CASSYGRTTYEQYF.

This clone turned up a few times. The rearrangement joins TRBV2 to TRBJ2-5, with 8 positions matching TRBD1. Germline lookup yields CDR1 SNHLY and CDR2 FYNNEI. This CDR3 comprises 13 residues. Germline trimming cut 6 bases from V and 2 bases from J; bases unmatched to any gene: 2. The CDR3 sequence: CASSRQGQETQYF. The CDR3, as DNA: TGTGCCAGCAGCAGACAGGGGCAAGAGACCCAGTACTTC. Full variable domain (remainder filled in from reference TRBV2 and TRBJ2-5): EPEVTQTPSHQVTQMGQEVILRCVPISNHLYFYWYRQILGQKVEFLVSFYNNEISEKSEIFDDQFSVERPDGSNFTLKIRSTKLEDSAMYFCASSRQGQETQYFGPGTRLLVL.

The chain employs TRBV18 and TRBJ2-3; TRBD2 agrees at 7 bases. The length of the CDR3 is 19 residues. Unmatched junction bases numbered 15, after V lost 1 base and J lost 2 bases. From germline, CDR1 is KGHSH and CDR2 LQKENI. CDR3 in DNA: TGTGCCAGCTCACCACTCCCTGCCATGGGTAGCGGGTTCACAGATACGCAGTATTTT. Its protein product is CASSPLPAMGSGFTDTQYF.

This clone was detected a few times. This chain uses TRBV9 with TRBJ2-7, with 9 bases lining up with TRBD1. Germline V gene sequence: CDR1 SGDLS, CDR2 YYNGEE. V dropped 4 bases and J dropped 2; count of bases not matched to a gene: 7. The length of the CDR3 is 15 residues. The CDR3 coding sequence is TGTGCCAGCAGCCCTCAGGGACAGGGAACCTACGAGCAGTACTTC. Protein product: CASSPQGQGTYEQYF.

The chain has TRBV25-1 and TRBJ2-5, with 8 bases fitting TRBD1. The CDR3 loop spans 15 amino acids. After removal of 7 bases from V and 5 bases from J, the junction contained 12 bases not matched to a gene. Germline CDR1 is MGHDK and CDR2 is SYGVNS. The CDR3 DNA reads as TGTGCCAGCACCCCCGGCAGGGGGCGCAGGGAGACCCAGTACTTC. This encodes CASTPGRGRRETQYF.

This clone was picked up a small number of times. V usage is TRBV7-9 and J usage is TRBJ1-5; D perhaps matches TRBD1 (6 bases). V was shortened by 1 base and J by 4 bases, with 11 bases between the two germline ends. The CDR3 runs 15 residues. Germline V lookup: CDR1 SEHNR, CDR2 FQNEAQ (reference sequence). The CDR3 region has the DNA TGTGCCAGCAGCTTAGTACAGGGCACTAATCAGCCCCAGCATTTT. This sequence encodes CASSLVQGTNQPQHF.

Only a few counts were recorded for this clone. The CDR3 bases are TGTGCCAGACATTCTTCCCAGCCCCAGCATTTT. It encodes CARHSSQPQHF. The J gene is TRBJ1-5, the V gene TRBV19; no firm D call. Germline-derived CDR1 and CDR2 are LNHDA and SQIVND (reference sequence). V was pared by 9 bases and J by 7 bases, with 10 bases between. The CDR3 is 11 residues long.

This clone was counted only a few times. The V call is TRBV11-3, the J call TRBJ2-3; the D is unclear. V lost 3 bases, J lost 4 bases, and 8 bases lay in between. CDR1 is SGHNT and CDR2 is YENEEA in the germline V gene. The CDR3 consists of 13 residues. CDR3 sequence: CASSFVLADTQYF. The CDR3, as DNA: TGTGCCAGCAGCTTTGTCCTTGCAGATACGCAGTATTTT.

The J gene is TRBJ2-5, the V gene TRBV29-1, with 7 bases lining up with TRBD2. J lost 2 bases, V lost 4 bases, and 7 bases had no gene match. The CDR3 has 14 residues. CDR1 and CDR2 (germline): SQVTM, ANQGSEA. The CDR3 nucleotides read TGCAGCGTTGCCTTGACTAGCCCGCAAGAGACCCAGTACTTC. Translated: CSVALTSPQETQYF.

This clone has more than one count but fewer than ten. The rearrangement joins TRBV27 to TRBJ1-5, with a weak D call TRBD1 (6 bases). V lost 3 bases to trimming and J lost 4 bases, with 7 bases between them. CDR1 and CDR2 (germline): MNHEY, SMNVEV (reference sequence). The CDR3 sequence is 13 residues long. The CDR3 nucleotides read TGTGCCAGCAGTTTGACAGGAAATCAGCCCCAGCATTTT. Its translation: CASSLTGNQPQHF.

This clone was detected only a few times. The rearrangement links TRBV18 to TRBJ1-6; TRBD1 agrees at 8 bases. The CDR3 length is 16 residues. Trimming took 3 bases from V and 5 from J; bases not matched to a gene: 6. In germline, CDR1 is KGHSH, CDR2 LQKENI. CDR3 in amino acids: CASSPRGQGDNSPLHF. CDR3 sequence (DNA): TGTGCCAGCTCACCTCGAGGACAGGGAGATAATTCACCCCTCCACTTT.

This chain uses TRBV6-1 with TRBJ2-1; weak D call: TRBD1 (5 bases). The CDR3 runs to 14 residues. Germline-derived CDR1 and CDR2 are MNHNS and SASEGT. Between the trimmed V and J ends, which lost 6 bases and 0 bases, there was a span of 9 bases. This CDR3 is CASSAGFSYNEQFF. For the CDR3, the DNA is TGTGCCAGCAGCGCAGGGTTCTCCTACAATGAGCAGTTCTTC.

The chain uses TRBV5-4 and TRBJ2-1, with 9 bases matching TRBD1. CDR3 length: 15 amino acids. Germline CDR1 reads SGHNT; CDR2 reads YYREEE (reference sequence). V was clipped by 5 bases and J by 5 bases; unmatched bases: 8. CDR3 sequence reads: CASRLDRGLHNEQFF. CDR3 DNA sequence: TGTGCCAGCAGACTGGACAGGGGATTACACAATGAGCAGTTCTTC.

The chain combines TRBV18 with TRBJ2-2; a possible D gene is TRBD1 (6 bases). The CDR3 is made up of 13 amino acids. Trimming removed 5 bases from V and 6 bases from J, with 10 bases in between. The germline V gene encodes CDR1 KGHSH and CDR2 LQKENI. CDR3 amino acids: CASSEQGSGELFF. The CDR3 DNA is TGTGCCAGCTCAGAACAGGGTTCCGGGGAGCTGTTTTTT.

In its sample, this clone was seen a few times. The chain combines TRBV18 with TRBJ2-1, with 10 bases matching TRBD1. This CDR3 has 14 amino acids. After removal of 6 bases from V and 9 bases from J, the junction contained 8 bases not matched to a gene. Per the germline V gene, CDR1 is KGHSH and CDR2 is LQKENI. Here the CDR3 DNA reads TGTGCCAGCTCGCGGCCGGGACAGGGGTTTGAGCAGTTCTTC. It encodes CASSRPGQGFEQFF.